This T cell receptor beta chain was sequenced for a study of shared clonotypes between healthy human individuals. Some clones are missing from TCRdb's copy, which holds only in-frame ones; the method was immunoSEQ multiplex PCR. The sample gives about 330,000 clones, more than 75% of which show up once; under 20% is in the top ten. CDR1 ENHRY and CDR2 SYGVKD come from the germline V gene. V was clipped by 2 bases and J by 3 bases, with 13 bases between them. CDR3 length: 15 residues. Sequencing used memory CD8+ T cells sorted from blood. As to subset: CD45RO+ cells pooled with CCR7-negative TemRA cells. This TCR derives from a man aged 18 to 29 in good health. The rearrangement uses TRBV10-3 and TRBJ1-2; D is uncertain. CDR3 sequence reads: CAISEPRTGHYGYTF. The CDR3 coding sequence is TGTGCCATCAGTGAGCCTAGGACCGGGCACTATGGCTACACCTTC.